A single sample gave rise to the 32 T cell receptor beta chains below, sequenced in a study of post-analysis software for immune sequencing data. Findings and limits, study-wide: Patients used several TRBV segments, including TRBV5-6, TRBV5-1 and TRBV20-1, more often than controls.

No antigen has been identified for these receptors. Every TCR beta cDNA library bore unique molecular identifiers. One entry per CDR3 protein, called by TCRdb with MiXCR from the PCR reads. The repertoire has approximately 350,000 distinct CDR3 sequences, less than 40% of them found once; the top ten carry 13%. The sample was blood. These TCRs come from a girl aged 10-17 years with multiple sclerosis.

This clonotype has only a few counts. The chain couples TRBV6-2 or TRBV6-3 to TRBJ2-5, with D perhaps TRBD1 or TRBD2 (5 bases each). The CDR3 extends over 13 amino acids. In germline, CDR1 is MNHEY, CDR2 SVGEGT. Trimming took off 1 base at V and 5 bases at J, with 8 bases between the two ends. The CDR3 loop reads CASSYWGWETQYF. The CDR3 coding sequence is TGTGCCAGCAGTTACTGGGGGTGGGAGACCCAGTACTTC.

This clonotype was seen more than once but under ten times. The V call is TRBV12-3 or TRBV12-4, the J call TRBJ1-1; 7 nucleotides line up with TRBD1. The junction had 1 base not matched to a gene; V was cut back by 2 bases and J by 4 bases. CDR3 length equals 13 residues. The chain's CDR3 is CASSLRTGTEAFF. For the CDR3, the DNA is TGTGCCAGCAGTTTAAGGACAGGCACTGAAGCTTTCTTT.

This rearrangement joins TRBV29-1 to TRBJ1-2, with D possibly matching TRBD1 (5 bases). Germline V gene data show CDR1 as SQVTM and CDR2 as ANQGSEA. The CDR3 consists of 12 residues. V was pared by 6 bases and J by 8 bases, with 16 bases between. CDR3 DNA: TGCAGCGTGGGACTAGCATCCGGGGGCTACACCTTC. Protein: CSVGLASGGYTF.

This clonotype has just a few counts. V and J are TRBV6-1 and TRBJ2-1; 10 bases line up with TRBD1. The CDR3 loop spans 14 amino acids. Per the germline V gene, CDR1 is MNHNS and CDR2 is SASEGT. Losses at the gene ends were 3 bases for V and 7 bases for J; bases not matched to a gene: 3. DNA of the CDR3: TGTGCCAGCAGTGAGGGGACAGGGGTTAATGAGCAGTTCTTC. This encodes CASSEGTGVNEQFF.

In the case of this clonotype: A much larger clone sits a single nucleotide away, making a read error possible. V usage is TRBV12-3 or TRBV12-4 and J usage is TRBJ1-2, with 9 bases fitting TRBD1. The CDR3 has 17 amino acids. The V gene end was trimmed by 2 bases and the J gene end by 4 bases; junction bases not matched to a gene: 11. The CDR3 DNA reads as TGTGCCAGCAGTTTAAAAGTGCTGGGACAGGGTGGCTATGGCTACACCTTC. It specifies CASSLKVLGQGGYGYTF.

This clonotype turned up a few times. The J gene is TRBJ2-5, the V gene TRBV2, with 8 bases identical to TRBD1. The last part of the DNA fits TRBJ2-7 better; the J call may be wrong. Germline values: CDR1 SNHLY, CDR2 FYNNEI. The CDR3 is made up of 14 amino acids. CDR3 sequence: CASAPQGAYYEQYF. The CDR3 region has the DNA TGTGCCAGCGCCCCCCAGGGGGCATACTACGAGCAGTACTTC.

The chain couples TRBV7-8 to TRBJ1-5, with 9 bases identical to TRBD1. The CDR3 consists of 15 residues. Germline loops: CDR1 SGHVS, CDR2 FQNEAQ. Germline trimming cut 4 bases from V and 9 bases from J; bases unmatched to any gene: 10. Here the CDR3 reads CASSSQTGGGAPQHF. The CDR3, as DNA: TGTGCCAGCAGCTCCCAGACAGGGGGTGGGGCGCCCCAGCATTTT.

Of note for this clonotype: A read error may be the cause here, since a much bigger clone is one base away. The CDR3 does not end in the conserved phenylalanine or tryptophan, so this is likely a read error. V and J are TRBV6-5 and TRBJ2-5; D not resolved. Trimming pared 4 bases from V and 11 bases from J, leaving 14 bases between. This CDR3 region has 12 residues. Germline V CDR1 and CDR2: MNHEY, SVGAGI. CDR3 amino acids: CASSSRFRLQYV. CDR3 bases: TGTGCCAGCAGTTCCCGATTCCGTTTACAGTACGTC.

The chain joins TRBV7-3 to TRBJ2-3; maybe TRBD2 (6 bases). The CDR3 is 21 residues long. Trimming took 0 bases from V and 0 from J, leaving 25 bases between them. The germline CDR1 and CDR2 sequences are SGHTA and FQGTGA. The CDR3 bases are TGTGCCAGCAGCTTAACCCCAGCGGGCTTCGGCCCCACCTTTAGCACAGATACGCAGTATTTT. Its translation is CASSLTPAGFGPTFSTDTQYF. Using reference TRBV7-3 and TRBJ2-3 for the parts outside the CDR3, the full variable domain is GAGVSQTPSNKVTEKGKYVELRCDPISGHTALYWYRQSLGQGPEFLIYFQGTGAADDSGLPNDRFFAVRPEGSVSTLKIQRTERGDSAVYLCASSLTPAGFGPTFSTDTQYFGPGTRLTVL.

V usage is TRBV29-1 and J usage is TRBJ2-7, with D possibly being TRBD1 (6 bases). The CDR3 has 13 amino acids. Germline CDR1 is SQVTM and CDR2 is ANQGSEA. The germline V and J ends were trimmed by 6 bases and 2 bases, with 14 bases remaining between them. The CDR3 region is CSVHREEAYEQYF. CDR3 in DNA: TGCAGCGTCCACAGGGAAGAAGCCTACGAGCAGTACTTC.

This clonotype was observed a few times. CDR3 region: CASSPTTGNQPQHF. DNA for the CDR3: TGCGCCAGCAGCCCAACAACTGGCAATCAGCCCCAGCATTTT. The genes are TRBV5-1 and TRBJ1-5; D gene uncertain. Germline assignment: CDR1 SGHRS and CDR2 YFSETQ. The CDR3 has 14 residues. Trimming took off 4 bases at V and 2 bases at J, with 10 bases between the two ends.

The table lists this clonotype with a count of one. At one boundary the junction diverges from the germline segment, which might be a read error. The chain employs TRBV6-5 and TRBJ2-1; 8 nucleotides match TRBD2. The CDR3 is made up of 13 amino acids. Germline CDR1 and CDR2: MNHEY and SVGAGI. CDR3 nucleotide sequence: TGTGCCGGCAGTCGGGGGGGGGGCAATGAGCAGTTCTTC. Translated, it gives CAGSRGGGNEQFF.

This clonotype occurred a few times. V is TRBV7-6 and J is TRBJ1-6; D is possibly TRBD1 (6 bases). The germline V gene encodes CDR1 SGHVS and CDR2 FNYEAQ. Trimming removed 3 bases from V and 7 bases from J, with 13 bases in between. The CDR3 covers 15 residues. The CDR3 nucleotides are TGTGCCAGCAGCTTTAATCCAGGGGCCAATTCACCCCTCCACTTT. The encoded protein is CASSFNPGANSPLHF.

The table lists this clonotype with a few counts. V gene TRBV5-1 combines with J gene TRBJ1-2; D gene ambiguous. The CDR3 spans 17 residues. Trimming cost V 4 bases and J 0 bases, with 19 bases left between them. In germline, CDR1 is SGHRS, CDR2 YFSETQ. The CDR3 here is CASSLTPSDSSNYGYTF. The CDR3 region has the DNA TGCGCCAGCAGCCTAACCCCATCCGATTCCTCTAACTATGGCTACACCTTC.

The sample holds a few counts of this clonotype. The chain combines TRBV5-1 with TRBJ1-6; D remains ambiguous. Trimming removed 2 bases from V and 0 bases from J, with 9 bases in between. CDR1 is SGHRS, CDR2 YFSETQ, per germline. This CDR3 spans 16 amino acids. This CDR3 reads CASSFKESSYNSPLHF. The CDR3 region has the DNA TGCGCCAGCAGCTTCAAAGAGAGCTCCTATAATTCACCCCTCCACTTT.

This clonotype was counted only a few times. The CDR3 loop reads CASSLLAGAAYEQYF. The CDR3 nucleotides are TGTGCCAGCAGTTTATTGGCGGGGGCCGCCTACGAGCAGTACTTC. The chain uses TRBV12-3 or TRBV12-4 and TRBJ2-7; possibly TRBD2 for D (7 bases). V lost 2 bases and J lost 2, with 13 bases in between. The CDR3 sequence is 15 residues long.

This clonotype was recorded only once. Sequence at one end of the junction differs from germline and may be a read error. The chain has TRBV6-5 and TRBJ1-1, with D possibly matching TRBD1 (6 bases). This CDR3 has 14 amino acids. Per the germline V gene, CDR1 is MNHEY and CDR2 is SVGAGI. The CDR3: CASSRTDLNTVAFF. The CDR3 nucleotides read TGTGCCAGCAGTAGGACAGACTTGAACACTGTAGCTTTCTTT.

This clonotype turned up a few times. The chain joins TRBV6-2 or TRBV6-3 to TRBJ2-1, with 12 positions matching TRBD2. With V trimmed by 2 bases and J by 4 bases, 3 bases remained unmatched. This CDR3 is 16 amino acids long. CDR1 is MNHEY and CDR2 is SVGEGT in the germline V gene. As DNA, the CDR3 is TGTGCCAGCAGTTACGGGACTAGCGGGTTTTACAATGAGCAGTTCTTC. It is translated as CASSYGTSGFYNEQFF.

The chain uses TRBV6-5 and TRBJ2-2; D is perhaps TRBD1 or TRBD2 (6 bases each). Per the germline V gene, CDR1 is MNHEY and CDR2 is SVGAGI. Trimming stripped 7 bases from V and 5 bases from J, with 14 bases between. The length of the CDR3 is 14 residues. The CDR3: CASTWGAGTGELFF. The CDR3 DNA reads TGTGCCAGCACGTGGGGGGCGGGAACCGGGGAGCTGTTTTTT.

The V gene is TRBV11-2, the J gene TRBJ2-7; 8 bases agree with TRBD2. After removal of 5 bases from V and 0 bases from J, the junction contained 6 bases not matched to a gene. Germline CDR1 is SGHAT and CDR2 is FQNNGV. The CDR3 is 15 residues long. CDR3 sequence (DNA): TGTGCCAGCAGCGCAGGGCTAGCGGGCTCCTACGAGCAGTACTTC. This codes for CASSAGLAGSYEQYF.

The sample holds a few counts of this clonotype. The chain combines TRBV14 with TRBJ2-1, with 9 bases that match TRBD1. CDR1 and CDR2 (germline): SGHDN, FVKESK. With 4 bases clipped from V and 1 base from J, the junction kept 2 bases outside the gene matches. There are 15 residues in the CDR3. The DNA of the CDR3 is TGTGCCAGCAGCCCGGACAGGGGATCCTACAATGAGCAGTTCTTC. Protein product: CASSPDRGSYNEQFF.

Ten or more counts support this clonotype. This rearrangement joins TRBV7-2 to TRBJ2-7; D uncertain. Germline assignment: CDR1 SGHTA and CDR2 FQGNSA. This CDR3 has 12 amino acids. Between the trimmed V and J ends, which lost 3 bases and 9 bases, there was a span of 12 bases. CDR3: CASSLLVGRQYF. The CDR3 DNA is TGTGCCAGCAGCTTGTTGGTAGGCAGGCAGTACTTC.

This clonotype was counted between two and nine times. This chain joins TRBV25-1 and TRBJ2-1; D is unresolved. Deletions cut 2 bases from V and 0 bases from J, with 5 bases between. The CDR3 contains 14 residues. Germline V gene lookup returns CDR1 MGHDK and CDR2 SYGVNS. The DNA of the CDR3 is TGTGCCAGCAGTGAAATGAGCTCCTACAATGAGCAGTTCTTC. Protein sequence: CASSEMSSYNEQFF.

V and J are TRBV28 and TRBJ2-4; 8 bases are a match to TRBD2. This CDR3 comprises 12 residues. CDR1 and CDR2 (germline): MDHEN, SYDVKM. The junction had 3 bases not matched to a gene; V was cut back by 2 bases and J by 12 bases. The CDR3 DNA is TGTGCCAGCAGTTTAATAGCGGGGCATCAGTACTTC. Translated: CASSLIAGHQYF.

CDR3 DNA sequence: TGCAGTGCTAGAGGACTAGCGGGACAAGCACTCTCCTACAATGAGCAGTTCTTC. Protein product: CSARGLAGQALSYNEQFF. V usage is TRBV20-1 and J usage is TRBJ2-1; 11 nucleotides align to TRBD2. Losses at the gene ends were 1 base for V and 0 bases for J; bases not matched to a gene: 8. CDR1 and CDR2 (germline): DFQATT, SNEGSKA (reference sequence). The CDR3 runs to 18 residues.

The sample holds a few counts of this clonotype. The chain links TRBV28 to TRBJ2-7, with D possibly being TRBD1 (5 bases). The germline V and J ends were trimmed by 5 bases and 6 bases, with 11 bases remaining between them. Looked up from germline, CDR1 is MDHEN and CDR2 is SYDVKM. CDR3 length equals 12 residues. The CDR3 sequence is CASSDSLSEQYF. CDR3 sequence (DNA): TGTGCCAGCAGTGACAGTCTTAGCGAGCAGTACTTC.

In the case of this clonotype: An end of the junction differs from the germline gene, which may be a read error. The chain links TRBV6-5 to TRBJ2-7, with TRBD2 as a possible D gene (6 bases). From germline, CDR1 is MNHEY and CDR2 SVGAGI. CDR3 length equals 14 residues. DNA of the CDR3: TGTGCCAGCAGCCCCGAGGGCGGCGGGGAGACCCAGTACTTT. The encoded protein is CASSPEGGGETQYF.

The V and J genes are TRBV12-3 or TRBV12-4 and TRBJ1-5; no definite D call. The germline V and J ends were trimmed by 1 base and 2 bases, with 6 bases remaining between them. The CDR3 totals 14 residues. The CDR3 loop reads CASSLVQGNQPQHF. CDR3 sequence (DNA): TGTGCCAGCAGTTTAGTCCAGGGCAATCAGCCCCAGCATTTT.

This chain links TRBV5-1 with TRBJ2-7, with TRBD1 matching over 9 bases. Germline trimming cut 0 bases from V and 3 bases from J; bases unmatched to any gene: 4. The V gene's germline CDR1 is SGHRS and CDR2 YFSETQ. This CDR3 region has 15 residues. The CDR3 reads CASSLGTGDLYEQYF. The CDR3 nucleotides are TGCGCCAGCAGCTTGGGGACAGGGGACCTCTACGAGCAGTACTTC.

The chain carries TRBV2 and TRBJ2-7; D is ambiguous. CDR1 and CDR2 (germline): SNHLY, FYNNEI. This CDR3 is built from 15 residues. V shed 6 bases and J shed 1 base, with 16 bases lying between them. The CDR3 DNA sequence: TGTGCCAGCAGCCCGGCCTTTATATCATCCTACGAGCAGTACTTC. Protein: CASSPAFISSYEQYF.

This clonotype was counted a few times. The V gene is TRBV12-3 or TRBV12-4, the J gene TRBJ2-1; D gene unclear. This CDR3 comprises 14 residues. Between the trimmed V and J ends, which lost 3 bases and 8 bases, there was a span of 14 bases. The CDR3 DNA follows: TGTGCCAGCAGTTTGCAGCCCAAGAACGATGAGCAGTTCTTC. Residues: CASSLQPKNDEQFF.

About this clonotype: One junction end does not reproduce the germline sequence, and a read error may be involved. The chain carries TRBV7-2 and TRBJ2-1, with D perhaps assigned TRBD1 or TRBD2 (6 bases each). Germline CDR1 is SGHTA and CDR2 is FQGNSA. The CDR3 consists of 18 residues. The CDR3 DNA follows: TGTGCCAGCAGCTTCGCCCTTGGAGGGGGGAGAAGGTACAATGGGCAGTTCTTC. It encodes CASSFALGGGRRYNGQFF.